Below are 32 T cell receptor beta chains sequenced from a single sample in a study of blood T cells in healthy people across ages. It was with a sample-barcoded 5' primer and a J-beta primer mix that a second PCR of roughly 6 to 11 cycles was run. TCRdb reprocessed the 5' RACE reads with MiXCR, giving one entry per CDR3 protein. The sample holds 650,000 to 1,000,000 distinct CDR3 sequences, about 36% seen once. Input material: blood. The receptors stem from a man between 18 and 29 years old in good health.

The chain uses TRBV7-3 and TRBJ2-1; D uncertain. Germline V gene sequence: CDR1 SGHTA, CDR2 FQGTGA. The CDR3 consists of 16 residues. V lost 2 bases and J lost 4, with 15 bases in between. This CDR3 is CASSLGVGRGYNEQFF. The CDR3 bases are TGTGCCAGCAGCTTAGGGGTCGGGCGCGGATACAATGAGCAGTTCTTC. Based on the CDR3 plus reference TRBV7-3 and TRBJ2-1, the full variable domain is GAGVSQTPSNKVTEKGKYVELRCDPISGHTALYWYRQSLGQGPEFLIYFQGTGAADDSGLPNDRFFAVRPEGSVSTLKIQRTERGDSAVYLCASSLGVGRGYNEQFFGPGTRLTVL.

This chain links TRBV5-5 with TRBJ2-3; 9 positions agree with TRBD1. J lost 4 bases, V lost 2 bases, and 14 bases had no gene match. Germline V gives CDR1 SGHKS, CDR2 YYEKEE (reference sequence). The CDR3 extends over 18 amino acids. CDR3 region: CASSFNIFGQGFSDTQYF. DNA for the CDR3: TGTGCCAGCAGCTTTAACATATTTGGACAGGGGTTTTCAGATACGCAGTATTTT.

The chain combines TRBV6-2 or TRBV6-3 with TRBJ1-6, with TRBD1 matching over 7 bases. Trimming removed 7 bases from V and 0 bases from J; junction bases left unmatched: 6. The germline V gene has CDR1 MNHEY and CDR2 SVGEGT. The CDR3 sequence is 16 residues long. The CDR3 region is CASNKGQSSYNSPLHF. In DNA, the CDR3 is TGTGCCAGCAACAAGGGACAGAGCTCCTATAATTCACCCCTCCACTTT.

The chain has TRBV18 and TRBJ1-2; 9 bases match TRBD1. The CDR3 is made up of 17 amino acids. V shed 1 base and J 4 bases; nucleotides not matched to a gene: 10. Germline CDR1 KGHSH, CDR2 LQKENI. For the CDR3, the DNA is TGTGCCAGCTCACCACGGGGACAGGGTGCTTCTATCTATGGCTACACCTTC. Its protein product is CASSPRGQGASIYGYTF.

This clonotype has more than one count but fewer than ten. J is TRBJ2-4 and V is TRBV12-3 or TRBV12-4; D not resolved. The CDR3 contains 13 residues. V was cut by 3 bases and J by 8 bases, with 11 bases left in between. CDR3: CASSFSRSYIQYF. In DNA, the CDR3 is TGTGCCAGCAGTTTCAGCCGTAGTTACATTCAGTACTTC.

This clonotype showed up just a few times. This chain connects TRBV20-1 to TRBJ1-5; 7 positions agree with TRBD1. The CDR3 length is 15 residues. The trim removed 4 bases at V and 2 bases at J, leaving 8 bases unmatched. Germline V gene lookup returns CDR1 DFQATT and CDR2 SNEGSKA (reference sequence). DNA of the CDR3: TGCAGTGCTACACTGACAGGGCTTGGCAATCAGCCCCAGCATTTT. Its protein product is CSATLTGLGNQPQHF.

This clonotype was seen more than once but under ten times. The CDR3 sequence: CASSKDRAGEKLFF. The CDR3 bases are TGTGCCAGCAGTAAGGACAGGGCAGGAGAAAAACTGTTTTTT. The chain couples TRBV12-3 or TRBV12-4 to TRBJ1-4; 8 bases line up with TRBD1. The CDR3 spans 14 residues. V lost 5 bases and J lost 8; bases outside the gene matches: 7.

The chain has TRBV29-1 and TRBJ2-5; 13 bases are a match to TRBD2. The V segment lost 5 bases and the J segment 13 bases; nucleotides outside the gene matches: 16. This CDR3 is built from 15 residues. Germline CDR1 is SQVTM and CDR2 is ANQGSEA. The CDR3 region has the DNA TGCAGCGTTCACACCCCGACTAGCGGGGGGCCCCAGAGGTACTTC. This translates into CSVHTPTSGGPQRYF.

This clonotype has at least ten counts. V is TRBV24-1 and J is TRBJ2-7; 12 bases match TRBD2. CDR1 is KGHDR and CDR2 is SFDVKD in the germline V gene. The trim removed 3 bases at V and 7 bases at J, leaving 6 bases unmatched. The CDR3 is 15 residues long. The CDR3 region has the DNA TGTGCCACCAGTGATCCAGGACTAGCGGGGAATGAGCAGTACTTC. Translation: CATSDPGLAGNEQYF.

J is TRBJ1-1 and V is TRBV5-5; 8 bases align to TRBD1. V lost 4 bases, J lost 6 bases, and 8 bases stayed unmatched. The CDR3 is 14 residues long. Germline V gene lookup returns CDR1 SGHKS and CDR2 YYEKEE (reference sequence). The CDR3 protein is CASSPQGAKAEAFF. Written as DNA, the CDR3 is TGTGCCAGCAGCCCTCAGGGGGCCAAGGCTGAAGCTTTCTTT.

The chain employs TRBV20-1 and TRBJ2-5; D unresolved. Germline CDR1 is DFQATT and CDR2 is SNEGSKA (reference sequence). The CDR3 is 12 residues long. The V gene lost 3 bases and the J gene lost 11 bases, with 16 bases spanning the gap. CDR3 coding DNA: TGCAGTGCTAGGAACCCAAGCAATGAGCAGTACTTC. This codes for CSARNPSNEQYF.

This clonotype came up a few times. The rearrangement links TRBV20-1 to TRBJ1-1; TRBD1 is a possible D gene (6 bases). Trimming took 2 bases from V and 11 from J, leaving 15 bases between them. The CDR3 has 12 residues. Germline CDR1 DFQATT, CDR2 SNEGSKA (reference sequence). The CDR3 DNA reads TGCAGTGCTAGATCAACCACAGGGTCGGCTTTCTTT. Translation gives CSARSTTGSAFF.

This clonotype was seen once. The gene calls are TRBV7-9 and TRBJ2-7; maybe TRBD1 (6 bases). The V end was cut by 7 bases, the J end by 7 bases, with 20 bases between. The CDR3 length is 14 residues. The germline CDR1 and CDR2 sequences are SEHNR and FQNEAQ (reference sequence). The DNA of the CDR3 is TGTGCCAGCACGACGGTGGGGGCACACAATGAGCAGTACTTC. Residues: CASTTVGAHNEQYF.

This clonotype showed up many times. The CDR3 sequence: CASSPSGRLNGYTF. CDR3 nucleotide sequence: TGTGCCAGCTCACCGAGCGGGAGGCTGAATGGCTACACCTTC. V is TRBV18 and J is TRBJ1-2; D unresolved. From germline, CDR1 is KGHSH and CDR2 LQKENI. V gave up 3 bases and J gave up 6 bases, with 14 bases separating them. The CDR3 runs to 14 residues.

This clonotype showed up just once. This sequence joins TRBV6-5 and TRBJ2-5; the match to TRBD1 covers 7 bases. V was pared by 6 bases and J by 6 bases, with 13 bases of the junction left unmatched. CDR1 and CDR2 from the germline V gene are MNHEY and SVGAGI. The CDR3 totals 15 residues. CDR3 nucleotide sequence: TGTGCCAGCAGCGAAGGACAGGCTATTGTGAAGACCCAGTACTTC. The encoded protein is CASSEGQAIVKTQYF.

This clonotype was recorded a few times. The gene calls are TRBV4-2 and TRBJ2-5; 9 bases align to TRBD2. This CDR3 has 14 residues. Germline V gene data show CDR1 as LGHNA and CDR2 as YNFKEQ. V shed 6 bases and J 2 bases; nucleotides not matched to a gene: 4. The CDR3 coding sequence is TGTGCCAGCAGTTCAGCGGGGGGACAAGAGACCCAGTACTTC. Translated: CASSSAGGQETQYF.

This clonotype was detected a few times. V and J are TRBV6-1 and TRBJ2-1; the D is unclear. Germline V gives CDR1 MNHNS, CDR2 SASEGT. The CDR3 sequence is 13 residues long. V lost 7 bases, J lost 7 bases, and 14 bases lay in between. DNA of the CDR3: TGTGCCAGCAACACAAGGGCCTTTAATGAGCAGTTCTTC. Amino acids: CASNTRAFNEQFF.

The CDR3 reads CASSRTGLAQETQYF. The CDR3 DNA sequence: TGCGCCAGCAGCCGGACGGGACTAGCCCAAGAGACCCAGTACTTC. J is TRBJ2-5 and V is TRBV4-1, with 9 bases aligning to TRBD2. The CDR3 contains 15 residues. Trimming removed 4 bases from V and 1 base from J; junction bases left unmatched: 4. Per the germline V gene, CDR1 is MGHRA and CDR2 is YSYEKL.

This clonotype came up a few times. The genes are TRBV2 and TRBJ2-4, with a possible D match to TRBD2 (7 bases). The V end was cut by 7 bases, the J end by 10 bases, with 20 bases between. Germline V gene sequence: CDR1 SNHLY, CDR2 FYNNEI. CDR3 length: 14 residues. This CDR3 is CASKVGSGGDIQYF. For the CDR3, the DNA is TGTGCCAGCAAGGTGGGATCGGGGGGCGATATTCAGTACTTC.

A few counts support this clonotype. The rearrangement uses TRBV20-1 and TRBJ2-5; no firm D call. The CDR3 has 13 residues. The germline V gene encodes CDR1 DFQATT and CDR2 SNEGSKA (reference sequence). The V end was cut by 3 bases, the J end by 5 bases, with 13 bases between. This chain's CDR3 is CSARSGAPETQYF. The CDR3 DNA is TGCAGTGCTAGGTCCGGCGCTCCGGAGACCCAGTACTTC.

This chain uses TRBV12-3 or TRBV12-4 with TRBJ2-1, with D tentatively TRBD1 (7 bases). This CDR3 spans 12 amino acids. Trimming took 4 bases from V and 11 from J, leaving 12 bases between them. The CDR3 protein is CASSSGGFKQFF. CDR3 nucleotides: TGTGCCAGCAGTTCAGGGGGGTTTAAGCAGTTCTTC.

This chain links TRBV6-5 with TRBJ1-1; 8 bases agree with TRBD1. The CDR3 spans 14 residues. Trimming at V came to 5 bases and at J to 3 bases, leaving 5 bases not matched to a gene. Germline V gives CDR1 MNHEY, CDR2 SVGAGI. Written as DNA, the CDR3 is TGTGCCAGCAGTGACAGGGGTCAGGACACTGAAGCTTTCTTT. Translated: CASSDRGQDTEAFF.

CDR3 region: CAIGRGGSKNTEAFF. The CDR3, as DNA: TGTGCCATCGGACGAGGTGGGTCAAAGAACACTGAAGCTTTCTTT. The chain has TRBV10-3 and TRBJ1-1, with unresolved D. CDR1 and CDR2 (germline): ENHRY, SYGVKD. The CDR3 is 15 amino acids. The V end lost 8 bases, the J end lost 1 base, and 17 bases lay between the germline ends.

J is TRBJ2-7 and V is TRBV6-1; D not certain. The ends were cut back, 1 base at V and 7 bases at J, with 14 bases in the middle. CDR3 length equals 14 residues. CDR1 MNHNS and CDR2 SASEGT come from the germline V gene. This CDR3 reads CASSEVAVSKEQYF. As DNA, the CDR3 is TGTGCCAGCAGTGAAGTGGCTGTATCGAAGGAGCAGTACTTC.

The gene calls are TRBV29-1 and TRBJ1-2; TRBD1 matches at 9 bases. With 6 bases clipped from V and 3 bases from J, the junction kept 5 bases outside the gene matches. The germline gives CDR1 SQVTM, CDR2 ANQGSEA. The CDR3 is made up of 13 amino acids. The CDR3 DNA sequence: TGCAGCGTAGCGGACAGGGGTGACTATGGCTACACCTTC. This encodes CSVADRGDYGYTF.

This clonotype showed up many times. The rearrangement joins TRBV7-9 to TRBJ2-3; D remains ambiguous. The germline gives CDR1 SEHNR, CDR2 FQNEAQ (reference sequence). Trimming removed 0 bases from V and 5 bases from J, with 3 bases in between. The CDR3 is 12 amino acids. The CDR3 protein is CASSLAIDTQYF. In nucleotides, the CDR3 is TGTGCCAGCAGCTTAGCAATAGATACGCAGTATTTT.

This clonotype was counted ten times or more. This chain uses TRBV27 with TRBJ2-6; perhaps TRBD1 as D (5 bases). The CDR3 is made up of 18 amino acids. The germline gives CDR1 MNHEY, CDR2 SMNVEV (reference sequence). Trimming took off 6 bases at V and 0 bases at J, with 18 bases between the two ends. CDR3 sequence (DNA): TGTGCCAGCAGCGCGGTCGGACATTTAGACTCTGGGGCCAACGTCCTGACTTTC. As protein: CASSAVGHLDSGANVLTF.

The chain couples TRBV6-5 to TRBJ1-5, with no clear D. Germline assignment: CDR1 MNHEY and CDR2 SVGAGI. The CDR3 extends over 14 amino acids. Trimming removed 4 bases at V and 2 bases at J, with 9 bases between. This CDR3 reads CASSSGVGNQPQHF. Written as DNA, the CDR3 is TGTGCCAGCAGTTCTGGGGTTGGCAATCAGCCCCAGCATTTT.

This clonotype was detected only a few times. The chain joins TRBV27 to TRBJ2-3; 7 bases align to TRBD2. In germline, CDR1 is MNHEY, CDR2 SMNVEV (reference sequence). This CDR3 region has 19 residues. The trim removed 3 bases at V and 0 bases at J, leaving 15 bases unmatched. The CDR3 sequence is CASSFPVGAGEISTDTQYF. The DNA for the CDR3 is TGTGCCAGCAGTTTCCCGGTTGGGGCGGGGGAGATCAGCACAGATACGCAGTATTTT.

The rearrangement links TRBV6-1 to TRBJ2-4, with 12 bases lining up with TRBD2. The CDR3 loop spans 19 amino acids. V shed 6 bases, J shed 0 bases, and the junction held 12 bases outside the gene matches. Germline-derived CDR1 and CDR2 are MNHNS and SASEGT. Here the CDR3 reads CASSPGLAGTILAKNIQYF. The CDR3 DNA is TGTGCCAGCAGCCCGGGACTAGCGGGTACCATTCTAGCCAAAAACATTCAGTACTTC.

CDR3 in amino acids: CASSLGPAGGLFF. The CDR3, as DNA: TGTGCCAGCAGCTTAGGTCCGGCGGGAGGGCTGTTTTTT. The V and J genes are TRBV7-2 and TRBJ2-2, with TRBD2 matching 8 bases. The germline V gene has CDR1 SGHTA and CDR2 FQGNSA. With 1 base clipped from V and 13 bases from J, the junction kept 5 bases outside the gene matches. The CDR3 spans 13 residues.

V gene TRBV7-2 combines with J gene TRBJ1-1, with unresolved D. Germline V lookup: CDR1 SGHTA, CDR2 FQGNSA. V gave up 1 base and J gave up 3 bases, with 12 bases separating them. The CDR3 has 15 amino acids. The CDR3 sequence is CASSLEGNGDTEAFF. The CDR3 DNA is TGTGCCAGCAGCTTAGAAGGCAATGGAGACACTGAAGCTTTCTTT.